This T cell receptor (beta chain) was profiled in a study of T cells in Graves' hyperthyroidism and ophthalmopathy. Whole-study context: Peripheral blood collection took place at initial diagnosis, before any treatment.

The CDR3 loop spans 11 amino acids. CDR1 SGHTA and CDR2 FQGNSA come from the germline V gene. J lost 6 bases, V lost 5 bases, and 1 base had no gene match. What was amplified from RNA transcripts were TCR beta CDR3 regions. During a first-round RT-PCR of the TCR CDR3, the HTBI primer set was used. TCRdb itself ran the multiplex PCR reads through MiXCR, one entry per CDR3 protein. The sample includes over 250,000 distinct CDR3 sequences, about 20% seen only once; the top ten take around 65%. Diagnostic decisions used clinical symptoms, serum thyroxine and TRAb, thyroid ultrasound and orbital computed tomography.

The V and J genes are TRBV7-2 and TRBJ2-7; 7 nucleotides line up with TRBD1. This receptor was taken from a young man with Graves' ophthalmopathy. Sequenced: blood. The CDR3 DNA follows: TGTGCCAGCAGCGGGGACAGCGAGCAGTACTTC. Protein sequence: CASSGDSEQYF. Full variable domain (rest looked up from reference TRBV7-2 and TRBJ2-7): GAGVSQSPSNKVTEKGKDVELRCDPISGHTALYWYRQSLGQGLEFLIYFQGNSAPDKSGLPSDRFSAERTGGSVSTLTIQRTQQEDSAVYLCASSGDSEQYFGPGTRLTVT.